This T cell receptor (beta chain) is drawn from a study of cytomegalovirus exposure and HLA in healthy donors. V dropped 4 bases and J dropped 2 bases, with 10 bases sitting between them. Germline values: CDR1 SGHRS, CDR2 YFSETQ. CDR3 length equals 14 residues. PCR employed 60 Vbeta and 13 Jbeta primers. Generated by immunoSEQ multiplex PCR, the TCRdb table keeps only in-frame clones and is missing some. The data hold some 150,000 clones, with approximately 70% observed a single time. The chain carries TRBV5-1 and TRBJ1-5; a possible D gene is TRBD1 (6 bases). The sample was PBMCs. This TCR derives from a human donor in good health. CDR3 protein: CASSQGSGNQPQHF. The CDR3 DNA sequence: TGCGCCAGCAGCCAGGGGTCGGGCAATCAGCCCCAGCATTTT. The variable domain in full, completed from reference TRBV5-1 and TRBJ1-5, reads KAGVTQTPRYLIKTRGQQVTLSCSPISGHRSVSWYQQTPGQGLQFLFEYFSETQRNKGNFPGRFSGRQFSNSRSEMNVSTLELGDSALYLCASSQGSGNQPQHFGDGTRLSIL.